This T cell receptor (beta chain) was sequenced during a study of cytomegalovirus exposure and HLA in healthy donors. Study findings and constraints: The number of N-insertions in an Asian-associated ancestry cluster was reportedly below the approximately 690-donor mean in a later analysis. As was reported, the HLA-A and HLA-B alleles of most subjects were accurately predicted from TCR beta sequences.

Comments on this clone: The antigen is not known.

This PCR relied on a set of 60 Vbeta primers and 13 Jbeta primers. The assay was immunoSEQ multiplex PCR, and TCRdb's table has in-frame clones only and misses some. This sample's table reports roughly 80,000 clones. This CDR3 contains 11 residues. Trimming pared 7 bases from V and 1 base from J, leaving 6 bases between. Germline lookup yields CDR1 DFQATT and CDR2 SNEGSKA (reference sequence). The sequence came from a man aged 50 to 59 in good health and CMV-seropositive. The J gene is TRBJ2-3, the V gene TRBV20-1; D is unclear. Source material: PBMCs. CDR3 residues: CSVLRTDTQYF. CDR3 bases: TGCAGTGTCCTTCGCACAGATACGCAGTATTTT.